These 9 T cell receptor beta chains originate from one sample sequenced in a study of response to subunit inactivated influenza vaccine (dated by TCRdb to the late 2010s). This sample's time point label indicates: around 45 days after influenza vaccine administration. Libraries were prepared through RT-PCR. Data came from an Illumina HiSeq 2500. Using fastp trimming at Q25 and MiXCR clonotype assembly, TCRdb reanalyzed the public sequencing data and kept in-frame beta chains. Each CDR3 protein appears once, grouped with its most common genes and DNA. In this sample the table shows hundreds of thousands of distinct CDR3 sequences, approximately 11% of which occur a single time. The leading ten clones occupy less than 15% of the sample. The starting material was PBMCs from blood, obtained roughly 45 days after vaccination. Every receptor here comes from a man in his forties or fifties who received an inactivated influenza vaccine. Donor details come from another sample of the same person, matched by shared clones.

This clonotype was found many times. The chain carries TRBV29-1 and TRBJ2-1; D gene uncertain. Trimming left V 5 bases short and J 4 bases short, with 9 bases between. Germline values: CDR1 SQVTM, CDR2 ANQGSEA. The CDR3 is 12 amino acids. CDR3 bases: TGCAGCGTTTCACGCAGATACAATGAGCAGTTCTTC. This encodes CSVSRRYNEQFF.

This chain links TRBV12-3 or TRBV12-4 with TRBJ2-3, with D possibly being TRBD2 (6 bases). The CDR3 has 17 residues. V shed 4 bases and J shed 6 bases, with 23 bases lying between them. CDR3 in DNA: TGTGCCAGCAGTTATACTATGAGTTGGGGGGACGTGGATACGCAGTATTTT. Amino acid sequence: CASSYTMSWGDVDTQYF.

The V and J genes are TRBV5-1 and TRBJ2-4, with D possibly being TRBD1 (6 bases). Germline V gene sequence: CDR1 SGHRS, CDR2 YFSETQ. V was pared by 4 bases and J by 9 bases, with 14 bases between. The CDR3 is 13 residues long. The CDR3 loop reads CASSLTGLSIQYF. The CDR3 nucleotides read TGCGCCAGCAGCCTAACAGGGTTGAGCATTCAGTACTTC. The full variable domain, rest sourced from reference TRBV5-1 and TRBJ2-4, is KAGVTQTPRYLIKTRGQQVTLSCSPISGHRSVSWYQQTPGQGLQFLFEYFSETQRNKGNFPGRFSGRQFSNSRSEMNVSTLELGDSALYLCASSLTGLSIQYFGAGTRLSVL.

This rearrangement joins TRBV7-9 to TRBJ1-2; D possibly corresponds to TRBD1 (6 bases). Germline lookup yields CDR1 SEHNR and CDR2 FQNEAQ (reference sequence). V shed 0 bases and J shed 2 bases, with 10 bases lying between them. The length of the CDR3 is 15 residues. The CDR3 DNA reads as TGTGCCAGCAGCTTAGCTCTTACAGGGAACTATGGCTACACCTTC. It specifies CASSLALTGNYGYTF. The full variable domain, its missing parts supplied by reference TRBV7-9 and TRBJ1-2, is DTGVSQNPRHKITKRGQNVTFRCDPISEHNRLYWYRQTLGQGPEFLTYFQNEAQLEKSRLLSDRFSAERPKGSFSTLEIQRTEQGDSAMYLCASSLALTGNYGYTFGSGTRLTVV.

Turning to this clonotype: The junction does not match germline at one end; this may be a read error. V is TRBV7-2 and J is TRBJ2-6; TRBD1 agrees at 9 bases. Germline CDR1 is SGHTA and CDR2 is FQGNSA. The length of the CDR3 is 17 residues. For the CDR3, the DNA is TGTGCCAGCAGCTCAGTCACAGGGGGCGCTGGGGCCAACGTCATGACTTTC. Translated: CASSSVTGGAGANVMTF.

The chain recombines TRBV5-1 with TRBJ2-5; 9 bases match TRBD1. This CDR3 contains 14 residues. Germline CDR1 reads SGHRS; CDR2 reads YFSETQ. V shed 5 bases, J shed 5 bases, and the junction held 7 bases outside the gene matches. Here the CDR3 DNA reads TGCGCCAGCAGACCTGGGACAGGGTTTGAGACCCAGTACTTC. This sequence encodes CASRPGTGFETQYF.

The chain uses TRBV20-1 and TRBJ1-6, with TRBD1 matching 10 bases. With V trimmed by 5 bases and J by 10 bases, 11 bases remained unmatched. Per germline, CDR1 DFQATT and CDR2 SNEGSKA (reference sequence). CDR3 size: 15 residues. CDR3 sequence: CSAYPRDRGGSPLHF. For the CDR3, the DNA is TGCAGTGCTTATCCCAGGGACAGGGGAGGATCACCCCTCCACTTT.

The chain is built from TRBV3-1 and TRBJ1-2, with D possibly TRBD1 on 6 matching bases. The CDR3 is made up of 14 amino acids. In germline, CDR1 is LGHDT, CDR2 YNNKEL (reference sequence). The V gene lost 3 bases and the J gene lost 7 bases, with 15 bases spanning the gap. The CDR3 loop is CASSQDSGLSGYTF. In DNA form, the CDR3 reads TGTGCCAGCAGCCAGGACAGCGGGCTATCTGGCTACACCTTC.

DNA for the CDR3: TGCAGCGCACGGGACAGTTCATCCTACCCTGGCTACACCTTC. Amino acid sequence: CSARDSSSYPGYTF. The V and J genes are TRBV29-1 and TRBJ1-2; 7 positions agree with TRBD1. The ends lost 7 bases at V and 7 bases at J; junction bases unmatched: 15. Germline V gene sequence: CDR1 SQVTM, CDR2 ANQGSEA. This CDR3 is built from 14 residues.